The rows below give T cell receptor beta chains drawn from one sample of a study of cytomegalovirus exposure and HLA in healthy donors. The protocol was immunoSEQ multiplex PCR, while the TCRdb copy is restricted to in-frame clones and leaves out a portion. This sample yields more than 60,000 clones, of which approximately 80% are seen a single time; about 8.2% belongs to the top ten. The sample consisted of PBMCs. Every receptor here comes from a woman aged 40 to 49 in good health and CMV-seropositive. CDR3s include the opening cysteine and the closing phenylalanine or tryptophan. The order of the fields is V gene, D gene, J gene, clone size, CDR3 DNA, CDR3 protein. D genes are given only for firm matches. A row's size may be missing; if present it is once, few, many or a size class.

>TRBV4-2|TRBD1|TRBJ2-5|-
TGTGCCAGCAGCCCCGGGACAGTTCAAGAGACCCAGTACTTC
CASSPGTVQETQYF
>TRBV6-1|TRBD1|TRBJ2-7|-
TGTGCCAGCAGTGCTACAGGGGTCCTCTCCTACGAGCAGTACTTC
CASSATGVLSYEQYF
>TRBV28|TRBD2|TRBJ2-3|-
TGTGCCAGCAGTTCACCTATGGGGAAGCGGGGGCGCACAGATACGCAGTATTTT
CASSSPMGKRGRTDTQYF
>TRBV7-8|-|TRBJ2-7|-
TGTGCCAGCAGCCCGAAGAGGGTGAGCTCCTACGAGCAGTACTTC
CASSPKRVSSYEQYF
>TRBV10-3|-|TRBJ1-2|-
TGTGCCATCAGCACGACCCCGGGGTATGCCTACACCTTC
CAISTTPGYAYTF
>TRBV28|-|TRBJ1-4|once
TGTGCCAGCAGTTTCGGGGGGCGGAGCGAAAAACTGTTTTTT
CASSFGGRSEKLFF
>TRBV2|TRBD2|TRBJ2-3|-
TGTGCCAGCATAGCGGGGGGCACAGATACGCAGTATTTT
CASIAGGTDTQYF
>TRBV27|TRBD1|TRBJ1-2|-
TGTGCCAGCAGTTTATCCGGGACAGGCGGCTACACCTTC
CASSLSGTGGYTF
>TRBV6-5|-|TRBJ2-3|-
TGTGCCAGCAGTTACTCGGAGGGGGGGCTGGCAGATACGCAGTATTTT
CASSYSEGGLADTQYF
>TRBV14|-|TRBJ1-2|-
TGTGCCAGCAGCCAAATTCGGGGGGCCTCGGAGGGCTACACCTTC
CASSQIRGASEGYTF
>TRBV7-2|TRBD2|TRBJ2-5|-
TGTGCCAGCAGCCTCTCGTCTAGCGGGGGGACAGAGACCCAGTACTTC
CASSLSSSGGTETQYF
>TRBV15|TRBD1|TRBJ1-6|-
TGTGCCACCAGCAGGGGGGACAGCTTCTATAATTCACCCCTCCACTTT
CATSRGDSFYNSPLHF